This TCR beta chain was sequenced for a study of response to subunit inactivated influenza vaccine. There are 14 residues in the CDR3. V lost 6 bases to trimming and J lost 2 bases; unmatched junction nucleotides: 10. The germline CDR1 and CDR2 sequences are DFQATT and SNEGSKA (reference sequence). TCRdb re-analysed the RT-PCR reads in MiXCR, keeping a single row per CDR3 protein. There are 500,000 to 750,000 distinct CDR3 sequences in the sample; less than 15% occur only once, and more than 9.5% lies in the top ten. The chain carries TRBV20-1 and TRBJ2-7, with 7 bases matching TRBD2. This material consisted of PBMCs from blood, taken 11 to 12 days after vaccination. This TCR came from a man in his fifties who received an inactivated influenza vaccine. This chain's CDR3 is CSAARVGGAYEQYF. The DNA of the CDR3 is TGCAGTGCGGCCCGGGTTGGGGGGGCCTACGAGCAGTACTTC.